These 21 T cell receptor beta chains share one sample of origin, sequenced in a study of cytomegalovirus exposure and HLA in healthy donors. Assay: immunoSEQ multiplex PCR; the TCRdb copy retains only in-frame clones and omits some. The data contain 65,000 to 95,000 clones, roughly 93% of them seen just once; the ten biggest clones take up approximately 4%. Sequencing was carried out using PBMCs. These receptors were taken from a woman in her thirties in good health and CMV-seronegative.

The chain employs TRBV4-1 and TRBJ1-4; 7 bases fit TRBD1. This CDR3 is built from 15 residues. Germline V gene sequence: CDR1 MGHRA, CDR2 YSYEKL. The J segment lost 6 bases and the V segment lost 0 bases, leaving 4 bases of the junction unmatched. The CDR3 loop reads CASSQDTGVYEKLFF. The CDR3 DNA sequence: TGCGCCAGCAGCCAAGATACAGGGGTTTATGAAAAACTGTTTTTT.

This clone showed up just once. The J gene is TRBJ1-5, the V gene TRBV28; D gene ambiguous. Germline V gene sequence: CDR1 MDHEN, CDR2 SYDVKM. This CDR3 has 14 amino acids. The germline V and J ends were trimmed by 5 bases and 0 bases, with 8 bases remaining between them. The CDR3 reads CASSLRYSNQPQHF. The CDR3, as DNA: TGTGCCAGCAGTCTCCGTTATAGCAATCAGCCCCAGCATTTT.

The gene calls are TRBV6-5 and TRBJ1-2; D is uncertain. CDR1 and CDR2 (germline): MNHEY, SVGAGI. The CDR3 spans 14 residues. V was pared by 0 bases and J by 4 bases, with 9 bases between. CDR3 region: CASSYSEGGYGYTF. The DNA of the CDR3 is TGTGCCAGCAGTTACTCGGAGGGCGGCTATGGCTACACCTTC.

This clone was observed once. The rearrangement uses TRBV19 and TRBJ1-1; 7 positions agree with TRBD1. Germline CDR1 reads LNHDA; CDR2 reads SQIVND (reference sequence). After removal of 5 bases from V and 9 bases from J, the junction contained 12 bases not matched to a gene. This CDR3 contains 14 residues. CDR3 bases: TGTGCCAGTAGTGCCCGACAGGGAAGGTTTAAAGCTTTCTTT. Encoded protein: CASSARQGRFKAFF. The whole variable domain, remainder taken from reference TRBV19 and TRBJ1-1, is DGGITQSPKYLFRKEGQNVTLSCEQNLNHDAMYWYRQDPGQGLRLIYYSQIVNDFQKGDIAEGYSVSREKKESFPLTVTSAQKNPTAFYLCASSARQGRFKAFFGQGTRLTVV.

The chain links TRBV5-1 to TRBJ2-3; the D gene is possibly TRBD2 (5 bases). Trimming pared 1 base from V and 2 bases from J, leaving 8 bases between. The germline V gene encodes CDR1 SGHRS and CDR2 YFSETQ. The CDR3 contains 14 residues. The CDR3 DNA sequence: TGCGCCAGCAGCTTGAGAGCGGTCACAGATACGCAGTATTTT. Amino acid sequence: CASSLRAVTDTQYF.

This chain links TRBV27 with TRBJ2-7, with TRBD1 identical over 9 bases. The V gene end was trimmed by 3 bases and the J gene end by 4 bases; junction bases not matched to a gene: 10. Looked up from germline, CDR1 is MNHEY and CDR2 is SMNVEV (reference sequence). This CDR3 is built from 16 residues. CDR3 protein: CASSLDKQGAPYEQYF. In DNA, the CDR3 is TGTGCCAGCAGTTTGGACAAACAGGGGGCCCCATACGAGCAGTACTTC.

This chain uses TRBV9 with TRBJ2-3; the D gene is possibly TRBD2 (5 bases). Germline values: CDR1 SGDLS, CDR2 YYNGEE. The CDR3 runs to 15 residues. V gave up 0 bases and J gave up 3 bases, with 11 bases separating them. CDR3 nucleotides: TGTGCCAGCAGCGTAGCGCCGGGAACGACAGATACGCAGTATTTT. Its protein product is CASSVAPGTTDTQYF.

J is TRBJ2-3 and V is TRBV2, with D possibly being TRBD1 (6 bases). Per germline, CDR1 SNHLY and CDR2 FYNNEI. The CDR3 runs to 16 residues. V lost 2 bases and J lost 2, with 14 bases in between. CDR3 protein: CASSEYRRGNTDTQYF. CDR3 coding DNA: TGTGCCAGCAGTGAATACCGAAGGGGGAACACAGATACGCAGTATTTT. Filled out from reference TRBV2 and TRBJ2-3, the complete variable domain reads EPEVTQTPSHQVTQMGQEVILRCVPISNHLYFYWYRQILGQKVEFLVSFYNNEISEKSEIFDDQFSVERPDGSNFTLKIRSTKLEDSAMYFCASSEYRRGNTDTQYFGPGTRLTVL.

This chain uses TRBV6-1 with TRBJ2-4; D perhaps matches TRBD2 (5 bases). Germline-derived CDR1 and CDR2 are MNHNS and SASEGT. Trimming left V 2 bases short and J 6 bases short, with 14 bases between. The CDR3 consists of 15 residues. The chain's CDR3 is CASSENRGRVNIQYF. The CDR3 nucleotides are TGTGCCAGCAGTGAAAACCGGGGTCGGGTAAACATTCAGTACTTC.

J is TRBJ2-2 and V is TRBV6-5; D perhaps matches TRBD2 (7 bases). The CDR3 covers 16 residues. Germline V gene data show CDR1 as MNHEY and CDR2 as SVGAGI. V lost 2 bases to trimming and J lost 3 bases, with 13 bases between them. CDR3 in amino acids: CASSYRRGGDTGELFF. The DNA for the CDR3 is TGTGCCAGCAGTTACAGGAGGGGGGGCGACACCGGGGAGCTGTTTTTT.

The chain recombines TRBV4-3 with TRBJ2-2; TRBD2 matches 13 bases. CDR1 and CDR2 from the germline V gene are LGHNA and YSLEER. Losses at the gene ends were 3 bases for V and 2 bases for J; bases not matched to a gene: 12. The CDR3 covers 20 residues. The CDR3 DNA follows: TGCGCCAGCAGCCATCTAGGCCCTGGGACTAGCGGGGTTAACACCGGGGAGCTGTTTTTT. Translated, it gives CASSHLGPGTSGVNTGELFF.

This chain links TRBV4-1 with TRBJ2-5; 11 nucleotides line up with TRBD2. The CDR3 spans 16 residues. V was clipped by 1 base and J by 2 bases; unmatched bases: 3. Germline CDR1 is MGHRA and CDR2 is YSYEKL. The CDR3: CASSQGLAGGQETQYF. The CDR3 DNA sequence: TGCGCCAGCAGCCAAGGGTTAGCGGGGGGGCAAGAGACCCAGTACTTC.

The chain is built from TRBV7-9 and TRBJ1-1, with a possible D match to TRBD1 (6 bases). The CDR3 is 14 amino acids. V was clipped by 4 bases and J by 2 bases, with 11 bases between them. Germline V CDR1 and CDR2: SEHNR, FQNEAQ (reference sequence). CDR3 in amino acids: CASSSTGTNTEAFF. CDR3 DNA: TGTGCCAGCAGCTCAACAGGGACCAACACTGAAGCTTTCTTT.

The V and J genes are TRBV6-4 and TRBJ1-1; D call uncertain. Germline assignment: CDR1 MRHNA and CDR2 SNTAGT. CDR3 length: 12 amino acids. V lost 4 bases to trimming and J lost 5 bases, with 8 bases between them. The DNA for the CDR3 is TGTGCCAGCAGTGTGTACAATACTGAAGCTTTCTTT. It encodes CASSVYNTEAFF.

The CDR3 DNA reads TGCGCCAGCAGCCAAAAAGGCGGGGGGGAAGCAGATACGCAGTATTTT. Its translation: CASSQKGGGEADTQYF. The chain combines TRBV4-3 with TRBJ2-3; 9 positions agree with TRBD2. The CDR3 is made up of 16 amino acids. Trimming at V came to 2 bases and at J to 4 bases, leaving 7 bases not matched to a gene. Germline V gives CDR1 LGHNA, CDR2 YSLEER.

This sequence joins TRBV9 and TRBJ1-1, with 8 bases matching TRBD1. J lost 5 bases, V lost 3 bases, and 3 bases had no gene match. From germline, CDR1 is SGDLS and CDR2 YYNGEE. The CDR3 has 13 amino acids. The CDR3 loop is CASSDDRGTEAFF. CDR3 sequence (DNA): TGTGCCAGCAGCGATGACAGGGGAACTGAAGCTTTCTTT.

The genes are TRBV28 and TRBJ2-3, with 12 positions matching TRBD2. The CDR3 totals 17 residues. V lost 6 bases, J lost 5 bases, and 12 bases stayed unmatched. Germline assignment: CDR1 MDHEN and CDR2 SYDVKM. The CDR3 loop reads CASRLLGLAGSIDTQYF. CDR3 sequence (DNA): TGTGCCAGCAGACTCCTAGGACTAGCGGGGTCCATAGATACGCAGTATTTT.

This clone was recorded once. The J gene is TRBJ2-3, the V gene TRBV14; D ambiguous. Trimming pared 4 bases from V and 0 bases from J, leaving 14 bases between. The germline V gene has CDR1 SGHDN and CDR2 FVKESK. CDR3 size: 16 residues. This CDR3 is CASSPYKARSTDTQYF. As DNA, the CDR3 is TGTGCCAGCAGCCCGTATAAGGCGCGGAGCACAGATACGCAGTATTTT.

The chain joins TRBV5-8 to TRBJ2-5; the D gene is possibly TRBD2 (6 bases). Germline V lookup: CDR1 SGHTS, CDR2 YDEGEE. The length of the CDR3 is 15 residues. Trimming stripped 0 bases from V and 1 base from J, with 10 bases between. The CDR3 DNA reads TGTGCCAGCAGCTTGGGTGCTAGCGCCCAAGAGACCCAGTACTTC. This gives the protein CASSLGASAQETQYF.

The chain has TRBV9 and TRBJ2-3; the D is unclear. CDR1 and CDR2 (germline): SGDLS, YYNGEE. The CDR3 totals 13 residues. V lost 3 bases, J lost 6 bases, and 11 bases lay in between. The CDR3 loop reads CASSASLGDTQYF. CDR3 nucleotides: TGTGCCAGCAGCGCCTCCCTAGGCGATACGCAGTATTTT.

In nucleotides, the CDR3 is TGTGCCTGGAGTGTACAAGGCGGGATATGGAATGAGCAGTTCTTC. As protein: CAWSVQGGIWNEQFF. V is TRBV30 and J is TRBJ2-1; possible D gene TRBD2, 6 bases. V dropped 0 bases and J dropped 7 bases, with 16 bases sitting between them. Germline V CDR1 and CDR2: GTSNPN, SVGIG (reference sequence). CDR3 size: 15 residues. The full variable domain, its missing parts supplied by reference TRBV30 and TRBJ2-1, is SQTIHQWPATLVQPVGSPLSLECTVEGTSNPNLYWYRQAAGRGLQLLFYSVGIGQISSEVPQNLSASRPQDRQFILSSKKLLLSDSGFYLCAWSVQGGIWNEQFFGPGTRLTVL.